The rows below give T cell receptor beta chains drawn from one sample of a study of blood T cell repertoires in COVID-19. The method was immunoSEQ multiplex PCR; TCRdb's version includes in-frame clones alone and lacks a portion of them. The sample has some 140,000 clones, more than 85% seen once; the top ten hold around 20%. Sequenced sample: peripheral blood. The source of these receptors is a man aged 45-65 years with active or convalescent COVID-19. The CDR3 runs from the conserved cysteine through the conserved F or W. A D gene is named only where the DNA matches it firmly. Part of the rows lack a size; the others show once, few, many or a class for expanded clones.

CDR3,DNA,D,size,J,V
CSVSGRAGRSSEQYF,TGCAGCGTTAGCGGGAGGGCCGGGCGGTCTTCCGAGCAGTACTTC,TRBD2,.,TRBJ2-7,TRBV29-1
CASSLATDTTQYF,TGCGCCAGCAGCTTGGCGACAGATACTACGCAGTATTTT,.,.,TRBJ2-3,TRBV5-1
CASSLVRLPGLNEQFF,TGCGCCAGCAGCCTAGTTCGCCTACCAGGGCTCAATGAGCAGTTCTTC,.,.,TRBJ2-1,TRBV4-3
CASRDHPGQGGDGYTF,TGTGCCAGCAGGGACCACCCCGGACAGGGTGGGGATGGCTACACCTTC,TRBD1,.,TRBJ1-2,TRBV2
CASSLGDRLTYEQYF,TGTGCCAGCAGCTTGGGCGACAGGCTCACCTACGAGCAGTACTTC,.,.,TRBJ2-7,TRBV5-5
CASSDQRGTYEQYF,TGTGCCAGCAGCGACCAAAGGGGCACCTACGAGCAGTACTTC,.,.,TRBJ2-7,TRBV5-4
CASSLGQGLGTYYGYTF,TGTGCCAGCTCACTCGGACAGGGTTTGGGTACATACTATGGCTACACCTTC,TRBD1,.,TRBJ1-2,TRBV18
CASSLVQGAGYEQYF,TGCGCCAGCAGCTTGGTGCAGGGGGCGGGATACGAGCAGTACTTC,TRBD1,.,TRBJ2-7,TRBV5-1
CASSIDETLGTEAFF,TGTGCCAGTAGTATAGACGAGACTTTGGGCACTGAAGCTTTCTTT,.,.,TRBJ1-1,TRBV19
CASTPRDRANEQFF,TGTGCCAGTACCCCACGGGACAGAGCAAATGAGCAGTTCTTC,TRBD1,.,TRBJ2-1,TRBV19
CASTPFIGSFNYGYTF,TGTGCCAGTACCCCTTTTATCGGTTCGTTTAACTATGGCTACACCTTC,.,.,TRBJ1-2,TRBV19
CASRTSGGDPQKDF,TGTGCCAGCAGGACTAGCGGGGGGGATCCTCAGAAAGACTTC,TRBD2,.,TRBJ2-5,TRBV2
CASSPRQAVGYTF,TGTGCCAGCAGCCCCCGACAGGCCGTAGGCTACACCTTC,.,.,TRBJ1-2,TRBV5-4
CASKTATYEQYF,TGTGCCAGCAAAACCGCTACCTACGAGCAGTACTTC,.,.,TRBJ2-7,TRBV2
CASSQGVARYNEQFF,TGTGCCAGCAGCCAAGGGGTAGCGCGCTACAATGAGCAGTTCTTC,.,.,TRBJ2-1,TRBV4-2
CASSRGLAVGELFF,TGTGCCAGCAGCCGCGGACTAGCCGTCGGGGAGCTGTTTTTT,TRBD2,.,TRBJ2-2,TRBV6-5
CASSVDSLGDTQYF,TGTGCCAGCAGCGTAGATAGCTTGGGAGATACGCAGTATTTT,.,.,TRBJ2-3,TRBV9
CASSLMTGERNTIYF,TGCGCCAGCAGCTTGATGACAGGGGAGAGAAACACCATATATTTT,TRBD1,.,TRBJ1-3,TRBV5-1
CASSLRNQPQHF,TGTGCCAGTAGTTTGAGAAATCAGCCCCAGCATTTT,.,few,TRBJ1-5,TRBV19
CASSFLQAGKNNEQFF,TGTGCCAGCAGTTTCCTCCAGGCGGGGAAAAACAATGAGCAGTTCTTC,.,.,TRBJ2-1,TRBV28
CASSRKRGREGETQYF,TGCGCCAGCAGCCGCAAGCGGGGCCGAGAGGGAGAGACCCAGTACTTC,TRBD2,.,TRBJ2-5,TRBV4-3
CSVSGSTSSTDTQYF,TGCAGCGTTAGCGGCAGTACCTCTAGCACAGATACGCAGTATTTT,.,.,TRBJ2-3,TRBV29-1
CASSVGAGSTDTQYF,TGTGCCAGCAGCGTAGGGGCAGGGAGCACAGATACGCAGTATTTT,.,.,TRBJ2-3,TRBV9
CSVGVLAATDTQYF,TGCAGCGTTGGCGTTCTAGCGGCCACAGATACGCAGTATTTT,TRBD2,.,TRBJ2-3,TRBV29-1
CASSESGQNTEAFF,TGCGCCAGCAGTGAGTCTGGACAGAACACTGAAGCTTTCTTT,.,.,TRBJ1-1,TRBV10-1
CASSSPGNKNTEAFF,TGTGCCAGCAGCTCACCCGGGAACAAGAACACTGAAGCTTTCTTT,.,.,TRBJ1-1,TRBV9